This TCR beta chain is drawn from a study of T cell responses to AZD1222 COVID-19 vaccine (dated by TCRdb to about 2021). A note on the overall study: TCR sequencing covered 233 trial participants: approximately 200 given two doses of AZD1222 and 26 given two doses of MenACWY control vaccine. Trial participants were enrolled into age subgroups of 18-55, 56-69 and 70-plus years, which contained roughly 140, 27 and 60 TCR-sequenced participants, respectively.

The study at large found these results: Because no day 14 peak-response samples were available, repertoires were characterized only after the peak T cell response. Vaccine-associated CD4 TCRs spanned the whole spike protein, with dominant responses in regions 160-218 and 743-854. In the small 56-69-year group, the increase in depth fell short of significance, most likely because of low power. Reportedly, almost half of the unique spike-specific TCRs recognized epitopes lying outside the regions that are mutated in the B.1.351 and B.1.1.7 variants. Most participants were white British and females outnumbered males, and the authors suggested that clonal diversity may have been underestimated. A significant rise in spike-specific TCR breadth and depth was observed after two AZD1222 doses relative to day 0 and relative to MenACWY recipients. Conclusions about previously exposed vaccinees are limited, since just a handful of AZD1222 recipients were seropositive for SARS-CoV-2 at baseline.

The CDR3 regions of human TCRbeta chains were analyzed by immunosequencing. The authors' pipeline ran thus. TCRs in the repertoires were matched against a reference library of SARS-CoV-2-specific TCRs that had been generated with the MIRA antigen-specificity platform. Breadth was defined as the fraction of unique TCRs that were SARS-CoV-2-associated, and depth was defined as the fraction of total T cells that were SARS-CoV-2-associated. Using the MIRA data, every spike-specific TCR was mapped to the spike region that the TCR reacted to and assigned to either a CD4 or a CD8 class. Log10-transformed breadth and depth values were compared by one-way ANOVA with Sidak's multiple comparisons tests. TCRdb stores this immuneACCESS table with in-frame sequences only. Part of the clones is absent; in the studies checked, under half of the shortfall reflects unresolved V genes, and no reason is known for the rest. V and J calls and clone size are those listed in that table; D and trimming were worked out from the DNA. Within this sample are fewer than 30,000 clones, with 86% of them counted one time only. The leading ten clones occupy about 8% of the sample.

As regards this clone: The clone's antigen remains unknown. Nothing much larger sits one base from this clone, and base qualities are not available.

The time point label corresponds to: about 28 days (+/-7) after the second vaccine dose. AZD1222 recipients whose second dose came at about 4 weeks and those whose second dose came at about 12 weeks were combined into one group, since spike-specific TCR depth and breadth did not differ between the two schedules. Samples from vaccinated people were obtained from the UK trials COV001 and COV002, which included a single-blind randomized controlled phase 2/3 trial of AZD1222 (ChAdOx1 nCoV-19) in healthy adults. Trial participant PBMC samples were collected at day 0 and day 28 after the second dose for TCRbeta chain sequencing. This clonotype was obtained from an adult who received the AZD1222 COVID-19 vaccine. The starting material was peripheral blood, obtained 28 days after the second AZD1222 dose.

The nucleotides are TGTGCCAGCAGAAGTCTCCGAGCAGGGTTGTTTGGGCCCCTCCACTTT. Its coded protein is CASRSLRAGLFGPLHF. The chain is encoded by TRBV3-1 (or the pseudogene TRBV3-2) joined to TRBJ1-6; tentative D gene TRBD1, with 5 bases matching. From its cysteine to its phenylalanine, the CDR3 spans 16 amino acids. Of all the DNA, just the CDR3 is kept, 48 bases in frame from base 1. CDR1 LGHDT and CDR2 YNNKEL are derived from the germline V gene (reference sequence). V was cut back by 6 bases and J by 13 bases, leaving a gap of 25 bases between them.